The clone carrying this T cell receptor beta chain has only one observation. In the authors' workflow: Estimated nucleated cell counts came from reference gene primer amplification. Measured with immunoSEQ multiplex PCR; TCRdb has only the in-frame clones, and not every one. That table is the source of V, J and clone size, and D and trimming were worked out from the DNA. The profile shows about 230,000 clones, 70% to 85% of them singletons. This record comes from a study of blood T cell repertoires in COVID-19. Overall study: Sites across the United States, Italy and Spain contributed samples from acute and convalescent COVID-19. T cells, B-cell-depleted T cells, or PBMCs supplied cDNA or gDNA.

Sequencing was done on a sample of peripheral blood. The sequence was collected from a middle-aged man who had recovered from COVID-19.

The CDR3: CASKRGVSHHEQYF. The CDR3 nucleotides read TGTGCCAGCAAGCGGGGTGTGTCTCACCACGAGCAGTACTTC. This chain links TRBV27 with TRBJ2-7; TRBD2 agrees at 7 bases. This CDR3 spans 14 amino acids. J gave up 5 bases and V 7 bases, and 11 bases lay outside the gene matches. The germline V gene encodes CDR1 MNHEY and CDR2 SMNVEV (reference sequence).